This is a list of T cell receptor beta chains from one sample in a study of a mutant IDH1 vaccine in newly diagnosed glioma. No antigen is known for these receptors. Some clones are missing from TCRdb's copy, which holds only in-frame ones; the method was immunoSEQ multiplex PCR. In the table there are tens of thousands of clones, around four fifths of which are singletons. Specimen: PBMCs, collected from a glioma patient whose treatment included an IDH1 peptide vaccine. The origin of the receptors is a woman between 50 and 59 years old with glioma. Each CDR3 is given with its conserved first and last residue. A D gene is named only where the DNA matches it firmly. Not all rows give a size; the values are once, few, many and, for expanded clones, a class.

d_gene: -; v_gene: TRBV7-8; j_gene: TRBJ2-3; abundance: -; CDR3aa: CASSLVDTQYF; CDR3nt: TGTGCCAGCAGCTTAGTGGATACGCAGTATTTT
d_gene: TRBD1; v_gene: TRBV27; j_gene: TRBJ2-3; abundance: -; CDR3aa: CASSRRIRDRGPDTQYF; CDR3nt: TGTGCCAGCAGTCGGCGGATCCGGGACAGGGGACCAGATACGCAGTATTTT
d_gene: TRBD1; v_gene: TRBV11-1; j_gene: TRBJ1-2; abundance: -; CDR3aa: CASSLRNRDRSGYGYTF; CDR3nt: TGTGCCAGCAGCTTAAGGAATCGGGACAGGAGTGGATATGGCTACACCTTC
d_gene: -; v_gene: TRBV27; j_gene: TRBJ2-1; abundance: -; CDR3aa: CASSPRVQAYNEQFF; CDR3nt: TGTGCCAGCAGTCCCCGGGTGCAGGCCTACAATGAGCAGTTCTTC
d_gene: TRBD1; v_gene: TRBV28; j_gene: TRBJ2-7; abundance: -; CDR3aa: CASRTGVFYEQYF; CDR3nt: TGTGCCTCCCGGACAGGGGTTTTCTACGAGCAGTACTTC
d_gene: -; v_gene: TRBV9; j_gene: TRBJ1-5; abundance: -; CDR3aa: CASSPGSNQPQHF; CDR3nt: TGTGCCAGCAGTCCGGGGAGCAATCAGCCCCAGCATTTT
d_gene: -; v_gene: TRBV4-2; j_gene: TRBJ1-1; abundance: -; CDR3aa: CASSQEWGGTEAFF; CDR3nt: TGTGCCAGCAGCCAAGAGTGGGGAGGAACTGAAGCTTTCTTT
d_gene: -; v_gene: TRBV6-5; j_gene: TRBJ1-4; abundance: -; CDR3aa: CASSEGRFNEKLFF; CDR3nt: TGTGCCAGCAGTGAAGGACGGTTTAATGAAAAACTGTTTTTT
d_gene: -; v_gene: TRBV6-1; j_gene: TRBJ2-1; abundance: -; CDR3aa: CASSQGYAEQFF; CDR3nt: TGTGCCAGCAGCCAGGGATATGCTGAGCAGTTCTTC
d_gene: -; v_gene: TRBV5-4; j_gene: TRBJ2-5; abundance: few; CDR3aa: CASSLNLETQYF; CDR3nt: TGTGCCAGCAGCTTAAACCTAGAGACCCAGTACTTC
d_gene: -; v_gene: TRBV2; j_gene: TRBJ1-1; abundance: -; CDR3aa: CASSTGYGEAFF; CDR3nt: TGTGCCAGCAGTACAGGGTACGGTGAAGCTTTCTTT
d_gene: TRBD1; v_gene: TRBV10-3; j_gene: TRBJ1-5; abundance: -; CDR3aa: CATRQGTSNQPQHF; CDR3nt: TGTGCCACAAGACAGGGGACTAGCAATCAGCCCCAGCATTTT
d_gene: -; v_gene: TRBV7-9; j_gene: TRBJ1-3; abundance: -; CDR3aa: CASSFHSGNTIYF; CDR3nt: TGTGCCAGCAGCTTCCACTCTGGAAACACCATATATTTT
d_gene: -; v_gene: TRBV25-1; j_gene: TRBJ2-2; abundance: -; CDR3aa: CASSPMRGMDTGELFF; CDR3nt: TGTGCCAGCAGTCCTATGAGGGGCATGGACACCGGGGAGCTGTTTTTT
d_gene: TRBD2; v_gene: TRBV19; j_gene: TRBJ2-2; abundance: -; CDR3aa: CASRPTSYTGELFF; CDR3nt: TGTGCCAGCCGCCCGACTAGCTACACCGGGGAGCTGTTTTTT
d_gene: -; v_gene: TRBV5-1; j_gene: TRBJ2-7; abundance: -; CDR3aa: CASSPAATYEQYF; CDR3nt: TGCGCCAGCAGCCCTGCGGCTACCTACGAGCAGTACTTC
d_gene: -; v_gene: TRBV9; j_gene: TRBJ1-2; abundance: -; CDR3aa: CASSPDGGDGYTF; CDR3nt: TGTGCCAGCAGCCCCGACGGGGGCGATGGCTACACCTTC
d_gene: -; v_gene: TRBV27; j_gene: TRBJ1-2; abundance: -; CDR3aa: CASSSKQGNYGYTF; CDR3nt: TGTGCCAGCAGCTCAAAACAAGGGAACTATGGCTACACCTTC
d_gene: TRBD2; v_gene: TRBV5-5; j_gene: TRBJ2-1; abundance: -; CDR3aa: CASSLDGTSGSNEQFF; CDR3nt: TGTGCCAGCAGCTTGGACGGGACTAGTGGATCCAATGAGCAGTTCTTC
d_gene: -; v_gene: TRBV6-6; j_gene: TRBJ1-5; abundance: -; CDR3aa: CASSPPQGIKPQHF; CDR3nt: TGTGCCAGCAGCCCACCCCAGGGGATCAAGCCCCAGCATTTT
d_gene: TRBD1; v_gene: TRBV7-9; j_gene: TRBJ1-2; abundance: once; CDR3aa: CASSGDRGNYGYTF; CDR3nt: TGTGCCAGCAGCGGGGACAGGGGAAACTATGGCTACACCTTC
d_gene: -; v_gene: TRBV6-1; j_gene: TRBJ2-7; abundance: -; CDR3aa: CASKRGSNEQYF; CDR3nt: TGTGCCAGCAAAAGGGGCTCCAACGAGCAGTACTTC
d_gene: -; v_gene: TRBV5-1; j_gene: TRBJ2-3; abundance: -; CDR3aa: CASSSSSGPTDTQYF; CDR3nt: TGCGCCAGCAGCTCTTCCTCGGGGCCCACAGATACGCAGTATTTT
d_gene: TRBD1; v_gene: TRBV5-4; j_gene: TRBJ1-5; abundance: once; CDR3aa: CASSPGSGGLGQPQHF; CDR3nt: TGTGCCAGCAGCCCTGGATCAGGGGGCTTGGGTCAGCCCCAGCATTTT
d_gene: TRBD1; v_gene: TRBV27; j_gene: TRBJ1-1; abundance: -; CDR3aa: CASSLLQGLGNTEAFF; CDR3nt: TGTGCCAGCAGTTTATTACAGGGGCTTGGGAACACTGAAGCTTTCTTT
d_gene: -; v_gene: TRBV7-2; j_gene: TRBJ2-2; abundance: -; CDR3aa: CASSLFNTGELFF; CDR3nt: TGTGCCAGCAGCCTTTTCAACACCGGGGAGCTGTTTTTT
d_gene: -; v_gene: TRBV4-3; j_gene: TRBJ2-7; abundance: -; CDR3aa: CASSPNGYEQYF; CDR3nt: TGCGCCAGCAGCCCGAATGGGTACGAGCAGTACTTC
d_gene: -; v_gene: TRBV28; j_gene: TRBJ1-5; abundance: few; CDR3aa: CASGESRRQPQHF; CDR3nt: TGTGCCTCAGGGGAGTCCAGGCGACAGCCCCAGCATTTT
d_gene: -; v_gene: TRBV19; j_gene: TRBJ1-4; abundance: -; CDR3aa: CASSTRAGSTNEKLFF; CDR3nt: TGTGCCAGCTCCACTAGGGCAGGATCAACTAATGAAAAACTGTTTTTT
d_gene: -; v_gene: TRBV19; j_gene: TRBJ1-6; abundance: -; CDR3aa: CASSHPRWGARNSPLHF; CDR3nt: TGTGCCAGTAGTCACCCCCGGTGGGGTGCGCGGAATTCACCCCTCCACTTT
d_gene: -; v_gene: TRBV18; j_gene: TRBJ1-3; abundance: -; CDR3aa: CASSTRKGTGNTIYF; CDR3nt: TGTGCCAGCTCTACCCGAAAGGGGACTGGAAACACCATATATTTT
d_gene: TRBD2; v_gene: TRBV9; j_gene: TRBJ2-7; abundance: -; CDR3aa: CASSASGDGGGVYEQYF; CDR3nt: TGTGCCAGCAGCGCTAGTGGCGACGGCGGGGGGGTGTACGAGCAGTACTTC
d_gene: TRBD2; v_gene: TRBV5-6; j_gene: TRBJ2-1; abundance: -; CDR3aa: CASSVAGGDSNEQFF; CDR3nt: TGTGCCAGCAGCGTAGCGGGGGGGGATAGCAATGAGCAGTTCTTC
d_gene: -; v_gene: TRBV7-2; j_gene: TRBJ2-2; abundance: -; CDR3aa: CASSLFVRGAGNGELFF; CDR3nt: TGTGCCAGCAGCTTATTTGTACGAGGGGCTGGCAACGGGGAGCTGTTTTTT
d_gene: -; v_gene: TRBV18; j_gene: TRBJ1-6; abundance: -; CDR3aa: CASSPGTSNNSPLHF; CDR3nt: TGTGCCAGCTCACCGGGGACTTCCAATAATTCACCCCTCCACTTT
d_gene: TRBD1; v_gene: TRBV6-5; j_gene: TRBJ1-1; abundance: few; CDR3aa: CASSYTGTGGLAFF; CDR3nt: TGTGCCAGCAGTTACACAGGGACAGGGGGTTTGGCTTTCTTT
d_gene: -; v_gene: TRBV27; j_gene: TRBJ2-7; abundance: -; CDR3aa: CASSLSATVFHEQYF; CDR3nt: TGTGCCAGCAGTTTATCGGCTACCGTCTTCCACGAGCAGTACTTC
d_gene: TRBD1; v_gene: TRBV19; j_gene: TRBJ2-7; abundance: -; CDR3aa: CASSLRTGESSYEQYF; CDR3nt: TGTGCCAGTAGTCTACGGACAGGCGAGAGCTCCTACGAGCAGTACTTC
d_gene: -; v_gene: TRBV6-5; j_gene: TRBJ1-1; abundance: -; CDR3aa: CASSYRMNTEAFF; CDR3nt: TGTGCCAGCAGTTACCGCATGAACACTGAAGCTTTCTTT
d_gene: -; v_gene: TRBV9; j_gene: TRBJ2-5; abundance: -; CDR3aa: CASSVDGRSETQYF; CDR3nt: TGTGCCAGCAGCGTAGACGGCAGGTCGGAGACCCAGTACTTC
d_gene: -; v_gene: TRBV7-2; j_gene: TRBJ1-1; abundance: few; CDR3aa: CASSFTVNTEAFF; CDR3nt: TGTGCCAGCAGCTTTACAGTGAACACTGAAGCTTTCTTT
d_gene: TRBD1; v_gene: TRBV5-4; j_gene: TRBJ2-7; abundance: -; CDR3aa: CASSPTPGQGVVGQYF; CDR3nt: TGTGCCAGCAGCCCTACCCCGGGACAGGGAGTGGTAGGGCAGTACTTC
d_gene: -; v_gene: TRBV5-1; j_gene: TRBJ2-2; abundance: -; CDR3aa: CASSLEVGELFF; CDR3nt: TGCGCCAGCAGCTTGGAGGTCGGGGAGCTGTTTTTT
d_gene: -; v_gene: TRBV2; j_gene: TRBJ2-1; abundance: -; CDR3aa: CAGRQDQSSYNEQFF; CDR3nt: TGTGCCGGCCGACAGGACCAGAGCTCCTACAATGAGCAGTTCTTC
d_gene: TRBD1; v_gene: TRBV6-5; j_gene: TRBJ2-7; abundance: -; CDR3aa: CASSSHRTGGTYEQYF; CDR3nt: TGTGCCAGCAGTTCTCATCGGACAGGGGGAACCTACGAGCAGTACTTC